Following are 20 T cell receptor beta chains from one sample sequenced in a study of shared clonotypes between healthy human individuals. Method: immunoSEQ multiplex PCR; TCRdb's copy keeps in-frame clones and lacks some. The repertoire holds around 2,000,000 clones, with 90% to 95% as singletons. The sequenced sample was naive CD4+ T cells sorted from blood. Subset given: CD45RA+ positively selected. These receptors all stem from a man younger than 35 in good health.

Remarks on this clone: The same CDR3 also results from other DNA sequences found in this sample. V and J are TRBV5-1 and TRBJ2-1; D is perhaps TRBD2 (6 bases). This CDR3 is 15 amino acids long. Trimming pared 4 bases from V and 1 base from J, leaving 12 bases between. CDR1 is SGHRS and CDR2 is YFSETQ in the germline V gene. The chain's CDR3 is CASSLGGESYNEQFF. The CDR3 DNA reads as TGCGCCAGCAGCCTAGGAGGGGAGTCCTACAATGAGCAGTTCTTC.

The chain links TRBV7-2 to TRBJ1-5; a weak D match, TRBD1 (5 bases). Per the germline V gene, CDR1 is SGHTA and CDR2 is FQGNSA. CDR3 length equals 14 residues. V was shortened by 1 base and J by 7 bases, with 11 bases between the two germline ends. In nucleotides, the CDR3 is TGTGCCAGCAGCTTAGTTCAGGGAAGGCAGCCCCAGCATTTT. It specifies CASSLVQGRQPQHF.

The V gene is TRBV7-2, the J gene TRBJ2-3, with 10 bases matching TRBD2. V dropped 5 bases and J dropped 6; count of bases not matched to a gene: 8. The CDR3 extends over 15 amino acids. CDR1 is SGHTA and CDR2 is FQGNSA in the germline V gene. In nucleotides, the CDR3 is TGTGCCAGCAGCCTCCTAGCGGGAGACTGGGATACGCAGTATTTT. Its protein is CASSLLAGDWDTQYF. Variable domain in full (rest from reference TRBV7-2 and TRBJ2-3): GAGVSQSPSNKVTEKGKDVELRCDPISGHTALYWYRQSLGQGLEFLIYFQGNSAPDKSGLPSDRFSAERTGGSVSTLTIQRTQQEDSAVYLCASSLLAGDWDTQYFGPGTRLTVL.

The V and J genes are TRBV5-4 and TRBJ2-1; 8 nucleotides align to TRBD2. The J segment lost 5 bases and the V segment lost 4 bases, leaving 5 bases of the junction unmatched. The CDR3 spans 14 residues. The germline V gene encodes CDR1 SGHNT and CDR2 YYREEE (reference sequence). This CDR3 reads CASSRGGVDNEQFF. The CDR3 nucleotides read TGTGCCAGCAGCCGGGGGGGCGTGGACAATGAGCAGTTCTTC. Combining the CDR3 with reference TRBV5-4 and TRBJ2-1 gives the whole variable domain ETGVTQSPTHLIKTRGQQVTLRCSSQSGHNTVSWYQQALGQGPQFIFQYYREEENGRGNFPPRFSGLQFPNYSSELNVNALELDDSALYLCASSRGGVDNEQFFGPGTRLTVL.

The genes are TRBV2 and TRBJ1-1; D ambiguous. This CDR3 is 12 amino acids long. Germline V lookup: CDR1 SNHLY, CDR2 FYNNEI. V was pared by 5 bases and J by 11 bases, with 15 bases between. CDR3 bases: TGTGCCAGCAGTAGCCGAACGTCTCCGGCTTTCTTT. Translation gives CASSSRTSPAFF.

This clone occurred once. Distinct nucleotide sequences in the sample also encode this CDR3. This rearrangement joins TRBV6-6 to TRBJ2-3; possibly TRBD1 for D (6 bases). V lost 4 bases to trimming and J lost 5 bases, with 7 bases between them. The CDR3 length is 12 residues. CDR1 is MNHNY, CDR2 SVGAGI, per germline (reference sequence). The CDR3 loop is CASSLGGDTQYF. In nucleotides, the CDR3 is TGTGCCAGCAGTTTAGGGGGAGATACGCAGTATTTT.

The V call is TRBV12-5, the J call TRBJ1-5; D ambiguous. Trimming shortened V by 1 base and J by 0 bases, and 16 bases separated the two germline ends. This CDR3 region has 18 residues. Germline CDR1 and CDR2: LGHNT and FRNRAP. The DNA of the CDR3 is TGTGCTAGTGGTTTGGAACATATTAACAGATATAGCAATCAGCCCCAGCATTTT. It translates to CASGLEHINRYSNQPQHF.

V is TRBV19 and J is TRBJ1-2, with 9 bases identical to TRBD1. The ends lost 3 bases at V and 9 bases at J; junction bases unmatched: 8. This CDR3 region has 14 residues. In germline, CDR1 is LNHDA, CDR2 SQIVND (reference sequence). In DNA, the CDR3 is TGTGCCAGTAGTATTGGACAGGGGATAGGAAGCTACACCTTC. This codes for CASSIGQGIGSYTF.

This chain connects TRBV6-5 to TRBJ2-2, with 12 bases aligning to TRBD1. Germline trimming cut 2 bases from V and 7 bases from J; bases unmatched to any gene: 5. Per germline, CDR1 MNHEY and CDR2 SVGAGI. The CDR3 consists of 16 residues. This CDR3 reads CASSYPGTGGIGELFF. CDR3 DNA sequence: TGTGCCAGCAGTTACCCCGGGACAGGGGGCATCGGGGAGCTGTTTTTT.

The V gene is TRBV27, the J gene TRBJ2-7; a possible D gene is TRBD2 (6 bases). The CDR3 has 15 amino acids. Trimming took off 2 bases at V and 4 bases at J, with 15 bases between the two ends. Germline CDR1 reads MNHEY; CDR2 reads SMNVEV (reference sequence). The CDR3 DNA is TGTGCCAGCAGTTTAGGGAAGGGTGCGGGATACGAGCAGTACTTC. Encoded protein: CASSLGKGAGYEQYF.

This clone was recorded only once. This rearrangement joins TRBV7-6 to TRBJ1-1, with TRBD1 identical over 9 bases. Germline V gene lookup returns CDR1 SGHVS and CDR2 FNYEAQ. V dropped 1 base and J dropped 1; count of bases not matched to a gene: 7. This CDR3 has 17 residues. CDR3 in amino acids: CASSLEGDRVKNTEAFF. CDR3 bases: TGTGCCAGCAGCTTAGAAGGGGACAGGGTAAAGAACACTGAAGCTTTCTTT.

The chain is built from TRBV4-1 and TRBJ1-4; TRBD1 aligns across 7 bases. Trimming cost V 5 bases and J 2 bases; bases outside gene matches: 5. Germline lookup yields CDR1 MGHRA and CDR2 YSYEKL. The CDR3 runs to 15 residues. Written as DNA, the CDR3 is TGCGCCAGCAGCTCTCCGGGACAGACTAATGAAAAACTGTTTTTT. It translates to CASSSPGQTNEKLFF.

The V call is TRBV25-1, the J call TRBJ2-7; 9 positions agree with TRBD1. Trimming cost V 6 bases and J 2 bases; bases outside gene matches: 11. The CDR3 is 16 amino acids. CDR1 is MGHDK and CDR2 is SYGVNS in the germline V gene. CDR3 DNA sequence: TGTGCCAGCAGGGGATCCTCCGGGACAGGGACCTACGAGCAGTACTTC. Its translation: CASRGSSGTGTYEQYF.

Here the CDR3 reads CASSPLGGNSYEQYF. DNA for the CDR3: TGTGCCAGCTCACCATTGGGGGGGAATTCCTACGAGCAGTACTTC. The genes are TRBV18 and TRBJ2-7; TRBD2 matches 7 bases. Trimming cost V 2 bases and J 1 base; bases outside gene matches: 5. CDR1 KGHSH and CDR2 LQKENI come from the germline V gene. The CDR3 loop spans 15 amino acids.

The V gene is TRBV5-8, the J gene TRBJ2-2; D might be TRBD1 (5 bases). Germline CDR1 and CDR2: SGHTS and YDEGEE. V dropped 1 base and J dropped 0 bases, with 10 bases sitting between them. This CDR3 contains 16 residues. The CDR3 DNA reads TGTGCCAGCAGCTTGAGACAGATCGCGAACACCGGGGAGCTGTTTTTT. It specifies CASSLRQIANTGELFF.

This chain joins TRBV5-6 and TRBJ1-6; TRBD1 is a possible D gene (5 bases). The germline gives CDR1 SGHDT, CDR2 YYEEEE. The CDR3 is made up of 14 amino acids. Trimming shortened V by 4 bases and J by 8 bases, and 13 bases separated the two germline ends. The CDR3 sequence: CASSPPGDYSPLHF. For the CDR3, the DNA is TGTGCCAGCAGCCCTCCGGGGGATTATTCACCCCTCCACTTT. Full variable domain (rest looked up from reference TRBV5-6 and TRBJ1-6): DAGVTQSPTHLIKTRGQQVTLRCSPKSGHDTVSWYQQALGQGPQFIFQYYEEEERQRGNFPDRFSGHQFPNYSSELNVNALLLGDSALYLCASSPPGDYSPLHFGNGTRLTVT.

J is TRBJ2-3 and V is TRBV11-2; D call uncertain. The V end lost 1 base, the J end lost 2 bases, and 10 bases lay between the germline ends. This CDR3 has 15 amino acids. Germline V gene lookup returns CDR1 SGHAT and CDR2 FQNNGV. The CDR3 region has the DNA TGTGCCAGCAGCTTAGGAGTTGGGATCACAGATACGCAGTATTTT. It specifies CASSLGVGITDTQYF.

V is TRBV5-1 and J is TRBJ2-5; D may be TRBD2 (6 bases). V was cut by 4 bases and J by 0 bases, with 16 bases left in between. The CDR3 has 16 amino acids. Looked up from germline, CDR1 is SGHRS and CDR2 is YFSETQ. The CDR3, as DNA: TGCGCCAGCAGCCAAGGACTAAGCGCCAACCAAGAGACCCAGTACTTC. The encoded protein is CASSQGLSANQETQYF.

J is TRBJ2-5 and V is TRBV5-6, with a tentative D call TRBD2 (6 bases). Trimming removed 0 bases at V and 2 bases at J, with 17 bases between. This CDR3 comprises 17 residues. Germline CDR1 is SGHDT and CDR2 is YYEEEE. CDR3 bases: TGTGCCAGCAGCTTGGGCGGTCCTAGCGTCAAACAAGAGACCCAGTACTTC. Its translation is CASSLGGPSVKQETQYF.

The chain links TRBV7-6 to TRBJ2-3, with 9 nucleotides matching TRBD2. Germline V CDR1 and CDR2: SGHVS, FNYEAQ. The V and J ends lost 4 bases and 3 bases, in that order; junction bases with no gene match: 8. The CDR3 sequence is 16 residues long. This CDR3 is CASSSPTSGSTDTQYF. The DNA for the CDR3 is TGTGCCAGCAGCTCACCGACTAGCGGATCGACAGATACGCAGTATTTT.